This T cell receptor beta chain comes out of a study of shared clonotypes between healthy human individuals. Measured with immunoSEQ multiplex PCR; TCRdb has only the in-frame clones, and not every one. The sample yields over 1.5 million clones, 95% to 99% seen once. Regarding this clone: Other DNA sequences of this sample code for an identical CDR3.

Germline V gene data show CDR1 as MDHEN and CDR2 as SYDVKM. The V and J ends lost 4 bases and 6 bases, in that order; junction bases with no gene match: 8. The CDR3 length is 15 residues. The sequence was collected from a man aged 30 to 45 in good health. The chain has TRBV28 and TRBJ1-5, with 8 bases fitting TRBD1. Sequenced input: naive CD4+ T cells sorted from blood. Sample subset: CD45RA+ positively selected. CDR3 nucleotides: TGTGCCAGCAGTTCACCGGACAGGGTAGGTCAGCCCCAGCATTTT. The encoded protein is CASSSPDRVGQPQHF.